Each of the 3 T cell receptor beta chains below was sequenced from the same sample in a study of breast tumors, draining lymph nodes, adjacent tissues. TCRdb reanalysed the multiplex PCR reads using MiXCR and keeps one entry per CDR3 protein. The sample has approximately 100,000 distinct CDR3 sequences; 21% are singletons. The lymph nodes were axillary draining lymph nodes from breast cancer patients. The sample consisted of axillary lymph node tissue. The receptors were gathered from a female donor with breast cancer. Some clones in this sample may be carry-over from other donors' samples.

About this clonotype: This may be a read error: a much more frequent sequence differs by one nucleotide. CDR3 loop: CASSDSVGNQPQHF. CDR3 DNA sequence: TGTGCCAGCAGTGACTCGGTGGGGAATCAGCCCCAGCATTTT. The V and J genes are TRBV6-1 and TRBJ1-5, with D unclear. The germline CDR1 and CDR2 sequences are MNHNS and SASEGT. Trimming took 3 bases from V and 4 from J, leaving 10 bases between them. This CDR3 is built from 14 residues.

This clonotype was recorded at least ten times. This chain joins TRBV6-5 and TRBJ1-3, with a weak D call TRBD1 (6 bases). V lost 5 bases and J 2 bases, leaving 10 bases between the germline ends. The V gene's germline CDR1 is MNHEY and CDR2 SVGAGI. The CDR3 totals 14 residues. The CDR3 is CASSTGSTGNTIYF. DNA for the CDR3: TGTGCCAGCAGTACAGGGTCGACTGGAAACACCATATATTTT.

As regards this clonotype: A much larger clone lies a single base off, so this may be a read error. The rearrangement uses TRBV12-3 or TRBV12-4 and TRBJ2-3, with D possibly TRBD2 on 5 matching bases. The V end lost 2 bases, the J end lost 1 base, and 13 bases lay between the germline ends. The CDR3 loop spans 16 amino acids. Here the CDR3 DNA reads TGTGCCAGCAGTTTAAAGTTTAGCGATGGCACAGATACGCAGTATTTT. Protein: CASSLKFSDGTDTQYF.